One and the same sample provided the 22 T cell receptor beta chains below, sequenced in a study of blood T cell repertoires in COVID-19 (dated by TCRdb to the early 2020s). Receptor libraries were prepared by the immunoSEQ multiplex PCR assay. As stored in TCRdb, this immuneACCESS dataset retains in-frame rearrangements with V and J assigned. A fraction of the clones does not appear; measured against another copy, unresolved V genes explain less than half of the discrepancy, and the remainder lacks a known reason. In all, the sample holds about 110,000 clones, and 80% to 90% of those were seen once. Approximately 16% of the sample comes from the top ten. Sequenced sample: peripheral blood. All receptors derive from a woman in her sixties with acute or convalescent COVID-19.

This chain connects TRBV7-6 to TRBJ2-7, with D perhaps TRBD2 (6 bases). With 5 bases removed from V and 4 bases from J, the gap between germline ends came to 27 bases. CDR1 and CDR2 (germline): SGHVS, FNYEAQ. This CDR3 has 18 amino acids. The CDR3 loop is CASSRGTGTSLSGYEQYF. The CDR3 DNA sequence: TGTGCCAGCAGCCGTGGGACCGGGACTTCGCTATCCGGTTACGAGCAGTACTTC. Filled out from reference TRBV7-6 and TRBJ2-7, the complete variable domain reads GAGVSQSPRYKVTKRGQDVALRCDPISGHVSLYWYRQALGQGPEFLTYFNYEAQQDKSGLPNDRFSAERPEGSISTLTIQRTEQRDSAMYRCASSRGTGTSLSGYEQYFGPGTRLTVT.

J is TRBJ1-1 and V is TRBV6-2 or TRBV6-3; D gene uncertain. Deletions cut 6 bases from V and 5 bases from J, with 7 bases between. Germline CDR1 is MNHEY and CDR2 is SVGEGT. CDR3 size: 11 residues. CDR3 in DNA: TGTGCCAGCAGCGACGGGACTGAAGCTTTCTTT. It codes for CASSDGTEAFF.

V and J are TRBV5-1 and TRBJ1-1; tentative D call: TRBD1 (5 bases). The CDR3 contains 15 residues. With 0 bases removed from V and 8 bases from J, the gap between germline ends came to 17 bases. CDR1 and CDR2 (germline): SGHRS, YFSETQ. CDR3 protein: CASSLGGGKVVEAFF. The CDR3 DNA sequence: TGCGCCAGCAGCTTGGGCGGGGGTAAGGTGGTAGAAGCTTTCTTT.

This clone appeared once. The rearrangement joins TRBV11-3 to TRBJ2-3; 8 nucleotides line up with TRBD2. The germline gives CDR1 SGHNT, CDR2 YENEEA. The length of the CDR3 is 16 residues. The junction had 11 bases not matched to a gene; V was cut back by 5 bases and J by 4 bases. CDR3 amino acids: CASSASGGDRSDTQYF. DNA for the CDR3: TGTGCCAGCAGCGCCAGCGGGGGCGACCGTTCAGATACGCAGTATTTT.

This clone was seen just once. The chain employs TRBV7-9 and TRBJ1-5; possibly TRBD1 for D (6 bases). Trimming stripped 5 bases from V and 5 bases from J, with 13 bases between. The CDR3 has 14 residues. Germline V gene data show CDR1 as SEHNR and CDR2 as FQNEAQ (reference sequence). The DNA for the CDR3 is TGTGCCAGCAGCACCGGGACAAACTATCAGCCCCAGCATTTT. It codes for CASSTGTNYQPQHF.

The CDR3 reads CASSLRGEDTQYF. In DNA form, the CDR3 reads TGCGCCAGCAGCTTGAGGGGCGAAGATACGCAGTATTTT. The rearrangement uses TRBV5-1 and TRBJ2-3, with D perhaps matching TRBD1 (5 bases). The CDR3 is 13 amino acids. Trimming left V 1 base short and J 5 bases short, with 8 bases between. Germline CDR1 reads SGHRS; CDR2 reads YFSETQ.

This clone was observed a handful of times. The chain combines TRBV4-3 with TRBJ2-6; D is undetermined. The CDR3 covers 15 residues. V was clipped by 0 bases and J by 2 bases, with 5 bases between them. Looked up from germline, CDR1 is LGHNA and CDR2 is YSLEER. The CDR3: CASSQELAGANVLTF. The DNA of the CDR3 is TGCGCCAGCAGCCAAGAACTGGCTGGGGCCAACGTCCTGACTTTC.

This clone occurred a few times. Written as DNA, the CDR3 is TGTGCCAGCGCACAGGGCTCAAACACCGGGGAGCTGTTTTTT. It specifies CASAQGSNTGELFF. The V gene is TRBV7-9, the J gene TRBJ2-2; a possible D gene is TRBD1 (6 bases). The CDR3 sequence is 14 residues long. Trimming pared 8 bases from V and 2 bases from J, leaving 12 bases between. Per germline, CDR1 SEHNR and CDR2 FQNEAQ (reference sequence).

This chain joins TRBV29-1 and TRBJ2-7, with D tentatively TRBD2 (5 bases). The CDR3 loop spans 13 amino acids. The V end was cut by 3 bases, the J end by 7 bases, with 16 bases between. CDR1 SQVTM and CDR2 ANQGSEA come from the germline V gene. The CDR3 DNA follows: TGCAGCGTTGAGAAAGGGAGTGAACGGGAGCAGTACTTC. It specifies CSVEKGSEREQYF.

The CDR3 DNA is TGTGCCAGCAGCTTGACAGGGGTCCGAGATCAGCCCCAGCATTTT. Translating it yields CASSLTGVRDQPQHF. This chain links TRBV28 with TRBJ1-5; TRBD1 matches at 8 bases. Looked up from germline, CDR1 is MDHEN and CDR2 is SYDVKM. With 6 bases clipped from V and 5 bases from J, the junction kept 9 bases outside the gene matches. The CDR3 has 15 residues.

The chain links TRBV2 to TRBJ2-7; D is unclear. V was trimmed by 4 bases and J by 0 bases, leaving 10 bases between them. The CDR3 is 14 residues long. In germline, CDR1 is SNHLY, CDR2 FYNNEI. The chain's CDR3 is CASSGLTTSYEQYF. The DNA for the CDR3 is TGTGCCAGCAGTGGACTGACGACCTCCTACGAGCAGTACTTC. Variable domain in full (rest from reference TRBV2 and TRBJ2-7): EPEVTQTPSHQVTQMGQEVILRCVPISNHLYFYWYRQILGQKVEFLVSFYNNEISEKSEIFDDQFSVERPDGSNFTLKIRSTKLEDSAMYFCASSGLTTSYEQYFGPGTRLTVT.

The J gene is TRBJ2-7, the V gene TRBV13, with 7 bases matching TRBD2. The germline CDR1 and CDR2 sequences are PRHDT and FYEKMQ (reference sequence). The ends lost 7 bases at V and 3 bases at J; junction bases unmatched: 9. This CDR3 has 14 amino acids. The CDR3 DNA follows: TGTGCCAGCACCGTAATGGGGGGGTACTACGAGCAGTACTTC. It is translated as CASTVMGGYYEQYF.

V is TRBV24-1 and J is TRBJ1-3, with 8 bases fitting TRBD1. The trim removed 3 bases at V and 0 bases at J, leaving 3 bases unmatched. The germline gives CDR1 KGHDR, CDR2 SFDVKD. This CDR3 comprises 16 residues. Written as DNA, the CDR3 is TGTGCCACCAGTGATCCGACAGGGGCCTCTGGAAACACCATATATTTT. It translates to CATSDPTGASGNTIYF.

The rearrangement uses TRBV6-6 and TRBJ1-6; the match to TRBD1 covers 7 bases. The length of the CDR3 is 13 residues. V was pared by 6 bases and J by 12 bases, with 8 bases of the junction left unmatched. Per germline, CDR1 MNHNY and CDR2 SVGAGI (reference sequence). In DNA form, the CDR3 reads TGTGCCAGCAGCCCATGGGACAGCGAACCCCTCCACTTT. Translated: CASSPWDSEPLHF.

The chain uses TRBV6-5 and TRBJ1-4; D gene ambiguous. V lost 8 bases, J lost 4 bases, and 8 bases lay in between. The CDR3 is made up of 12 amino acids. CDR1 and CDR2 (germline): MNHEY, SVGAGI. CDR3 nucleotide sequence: TGTGCCAGCGACTCATATAATGAAAAACTGTTTTTT. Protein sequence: CASDSYNEKLFF.

The CDR3 region has the DNA TGTGCCAGCAGCTTACGGACTAGCGGGGGGGCCGGGTACTACAATGAGCAGTTCTTC. Its protein is CASSLRTSGGAGYYNEQFF. This chain connects TRBV5-6 to TRBJ2-1, with 15 bases matching TRBD2. The germline V gene has CDR1 SGHDT and CDR2 YYEEEE. The CDR3 totals 19 residues. V lost 2 bases to trimming and J lost 3 bases; unmatched junction nucleotides: 9. The whole variable domain, filled in from reference TRBV5-6 and TRBJ2-1, reads DAGVTQSPTHLIKTRGQQVTLRCSPKSGHDTVSWYQQALGQGPQFIFQYYEEEERQRGNFPDRFSGHQFPNYSSELNVNALLLGDSALYLCASSLRTSGGAGYYNEQFFGPGTRLTVL.

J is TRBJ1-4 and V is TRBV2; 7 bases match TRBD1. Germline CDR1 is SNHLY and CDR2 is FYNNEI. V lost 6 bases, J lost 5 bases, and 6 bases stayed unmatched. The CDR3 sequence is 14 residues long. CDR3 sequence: CASSWTGLNEKLFF. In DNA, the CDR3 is TGTGCCAGCAGCTGGACAGGACTGAATGAAAAACTGTTTTTT.

The CDR3 DNA sequence: TGCGCCAGCAGCTTGGGGCTGGACAATGAGCAGTTCTTC. It encodes CASSLGLDNEQFF. The rearrangement joins TRBV5-1 to TRBJ2-1; D ambiguous. CDR1 is SGHRS and CDR2 is YFSETQ in the germline V gene. The CDR3 spans 13 residues. Trimming shortened V by 0 bases and J by 5 bases, and 6 bases separated the two germline ends.

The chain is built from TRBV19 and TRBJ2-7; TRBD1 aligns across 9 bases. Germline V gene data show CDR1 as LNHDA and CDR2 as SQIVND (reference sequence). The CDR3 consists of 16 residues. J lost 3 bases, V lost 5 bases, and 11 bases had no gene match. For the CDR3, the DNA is TGTGCCAGTAGTCCGGGACAGGGCTTCATCATCTACGAGCAGTACTTC. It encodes CASSPGQGFIIYEQYF.

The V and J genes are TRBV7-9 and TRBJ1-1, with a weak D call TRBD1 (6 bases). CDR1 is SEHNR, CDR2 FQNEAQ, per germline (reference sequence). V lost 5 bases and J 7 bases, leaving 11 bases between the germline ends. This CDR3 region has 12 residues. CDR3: CASSPTGLEAFF. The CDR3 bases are TGTGCCAGCAGCCCGACAGGTCTTGAAGCTTTCTTT. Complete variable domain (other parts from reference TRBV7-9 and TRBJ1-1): DTGVSQNPRHKITKRGQNVTFRCDPISEHNRLYWYRQTLGQGPEFLTYFQNEAQLEKSRLLSDRFSAERPKGSFSTLEIQRTEQGDSAMYLCASSPTGLEAFFGQGTRLTVV.

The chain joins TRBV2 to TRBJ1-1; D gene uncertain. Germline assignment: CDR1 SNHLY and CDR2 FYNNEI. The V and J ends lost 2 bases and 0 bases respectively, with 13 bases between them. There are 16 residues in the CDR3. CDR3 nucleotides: TGTGCCAGCAGTGAAAGCCTAAGACATATGAACACTGAAGCTTTCTTT. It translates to CASSESLRHMNTEAFF.

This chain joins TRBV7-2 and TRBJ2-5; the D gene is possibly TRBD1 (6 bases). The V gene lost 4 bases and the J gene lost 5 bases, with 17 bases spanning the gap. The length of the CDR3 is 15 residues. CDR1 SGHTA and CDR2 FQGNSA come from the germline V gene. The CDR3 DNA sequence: TGTGCCAGCAGCTCCCAGGGCATTCAGGGGGAGACCCAGTACTTC. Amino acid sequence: CASSSQGIQGETQYF.